Below, 30 T cell receptor beta chains from the same sample are listed, as sequenced in a study of blood T cells in healthy people across ages. With a J-beta primer mix and a sample-barcoded 5' primer, a second PCR ran roughly 7 to 11 cycles. TCRdb reprocessed the 5' RACE reads with MiXCR, giving one entry per CDR3 protein. The sample consists of approximately 490,000 distinct CDR3 sequences, about 24% of them appearing once. Another study also made use of these data, one on T cells of mothers and their children.

What was sequenced was blood. Receptors originate from a boy between 10 and 17 years old in good health.

This clonotype was seen a few times. The chain joins TRBV20-1 to TRBJ2-7; no reliable D call. The CDR3 length is 16 residues. CDR1 is DFQATT, CDR2 SNEGSKA, per germline (reference sequence). V lost 0 bases and J lost 0, with 15 bases in between. The CDR3 sequence: CSARDLRQSFSYEQYF. Written as DNA, the CDR3 is TGCAGTGCTAGAGATCTACGGCAGTCCTTCTCCTACGAGCAGTACTTC.

The chain combines TRBV6-4 with TRBJ1-4; no reliable D call. V lost 9 bases and J 6 bases, leaving 23 bases between the germline ends. The CDR3 is 16 amino acids. The germline V gene has CDR1 MRHNA and CDR2 SNTAGT. The CDR3 protein is CARTAQLGTFYEKLFF. The CDR3 coding sequence is TGTGCCAGAACAGCCCAACTGGGCACCTTTTATGAAAAACTGTTTTTT.

This clonotype has just a few counts. V usage is TRBV7-2 and J usage is TRBJ2-3; 8 positions match TRBD2. Germline assignment: CDR1 SGHTA and CDR2 FQGNSA. The CDR3 contains 16 residues. V was pared by 0 bases and J by 1 base, with 3 bases of the junction left unmatched. The CDR3 DNA is TGTGCCAGCAGCTTAGCCTTGACTAGCGGCACAGATACGCAGTATTTT. This gives the protein CASSLALTSGTDTQYF.

The chain is built from TRBV6-5 and TRBJ2-1, with a tentative D call TRBD2 (6 bases). Germline V CDR1 and CDR2: MNHEY, SVGAGI. The V gene lost 2 bases and the J gene lost 7 bases, with 9 bases spanning the gap. The CDR3 runs 13 residues. The CDR3: CASSYGGFNEQFF. As DNA, the CDR3 is TGTGCCAGCAGTTACGGAGGGTTTAATGAGCAGTTCTTC.

This clonotype was recorded a few times. The chain links TRBV5-1 to TRBJ1-1, with a possible D match to TRBD1 (5 bases). V dropped 2 bases and J dropped 1 base, with 12 bases sitting between them. The CDR3 contains 15 residues. Germline loops: CDR1 SGHRS, CDR2 YFSETQ. This chain's CDR3 is CASSFKAGTNTEAFF. DNA for the CDR3: TGCGCCAGCAGCTTTAAGGCAGGGACGAACACTGAAGCTTTCTTT.

This clonotype was observed at least ten times. J is TRBJ1-1 and V is TRBV28; no definite D call. V was clipped by 3 bases and J by 0 bases, with 8 bases between them. CDR1 and CDR2 (germline): MDHEN, SYDVKM. The CDR3 length is 14 residues. The CDR3 nucleotides read TGTGCCAGCAGTTTGAGTGCGATGAACACTGAAGCTTTCTTT. Translating gives CASSLSAMNTEAFF.

The rearrangement uses TRBV15 and TRBJ2-1, with 7 bases matching TRBD1. Looked up from germline, CDR1 is LNHNV and CDR2 is YYDKDF (reference sequence). V was clipped by 1 base and J by 6 bases; unmatched bases: 6. The CDR3 is made up of 15 amino acids. CDR3 sequence (DNA): TGTGCCACCAGCAGAGTTCGGTCAGGGGGCAATGAGCAGTTCTTC. It encodes CATSRVRSGGNEQFF.

This chain joins TRBV28 and TRBJ2-5, with D maybe TRBD1 (5 bases). The V gene lost 3 bases and the J gene lost 0 bases, with 11 bases spanning the gap. Germline V lookup: CDR1 MDHEN, CDR2 SYDVKM. The CDR3 covers 15 residues. CDR3 in DNA: TGTGCCAGCAGTTTGTTACAGGAGTACCAAGAGACCCAGTACTTC. Encoded protein: CASSLLQEYQETQYF.

The chain is built from TRBV20-1 and TRBJ1-2, with unresolved D. The V and J ends lost 5 bases and 1 base respectively, with 14 bases between them. This CDR3 has 14 residues. The germline gives CDR1 DFQATT, CDR2 SNEGSKA (reference sequence). The CDR3 loop reads CSAVLEEDNYGYTF. Here the CDR3 DNA reads TGCAGTGCTGTCCTTGAGGAGGATAACTATGGCTACACCTTC.

V and J are TRBV4-3 and TRBJ2-1; 13 bases line up with TRBD2. This CDR3 is 15 amino acids long. Germline V lookup: CDR1 LGHNA, CDR2 YSLEER. The junction had 7 bases not matched to a gene; V was cut back by 6 bases and J by 8 bases. Here the CDR3 reads CASRGTSGMLDEQFF. The CDR3 DNA reads as TGCGCCAGCAGGGGGACTAGCGGGATGTTAGATGAGCAGTTCTTC.

The CDR3, as DNA: TGTGCCAGCAGCTTAGATGTGGGGATACAGGGGGACCCCTATGGCTACACCTTC. It translates to CASSLDVGIQGDPYGYTF. The rearrangement uses TRBV11-2 and TRBJ1-2, with 8 bases fitting TRBD1. The CDR3 has 18 residues. Trimming cost V 0 bases and J 4 bases; bases outside gene matches: 13. Germline CDR1 is SGHAT and CDR2 is FQNNGV.

This clonotype was observed at least ten times. V and J are TRBV3-1 and TRBJ2-6; no reliable D call. This CDR3 region has 17 residues. Germline loops: CDR1 LGHDT, CDR2 YNNKEL (reference sequence). Trimming removed 3 bases at V and 0 bases at J, with 12 bases between. The CDR3, as DNA: TGTGCCAGCAGCCAGGTTACAAGCAGCTCTGGGGCCAACGTCCTGACTTTC. Its translation is CASSQVTSSSGANVLTF.

This chain joins TRBV2 and TRBJ2-3; 10 nucleotides align to TRBD1. CDR1 and CDR2 (germline): SNHLY, FYNNEI. The CDR3 is 15 residues long. Germline trimming cut 4 bases from V and 6 bases from J; bases unmatched to any gene: 7. CDR3 amino acids: CASSGTGGSSDTQYF. The CDR3 DNA sequence: TGTGCCAGCAGTGGGACAGGGGGATCTTCTGATACGCAGTATTTT.

J is TRBJ2-7 and V is TRBV5-1; 8 bases agree with TRBD1. The CDR3 runs to 15 residues. Looked up from germline, CDR1 is SGHRS and CDR2 is YFSETQ. The V gene end was trimmed by 0 bases and the J gene end by 0 bases; junction bases not matched to a gene: 2. The CDR3 nucleotides are TGCGCCAGCAGCTTGGCGGACAGGGTCTCCTACGAGCAGTACTTC. Amino acid sequence: CASSLADRVSYEQYF.

The sample holds a few counts of this clonotype. The genes are TRBV28 and TRBJ1-2; D possibly corresponds to TRBD1 (5 bases). CDR1 and CDR2 (germline): MDHEN, SYDVKM. The CDR3 length is 15 residues. Trimming cost V 7 bases and J 3 bases, with 18 bases left between them. CDR3 residues: CASTPAGGVYYGYTF. CDR3 bases: TGTGCCAGCACCCCTGCGGGGGGAGTCTACTATGGCTACACCTTC.

The chain employs TRBV4-3 and TRBJ2-1, with 11 bases lining up with TRBD2. Germline trimming cut 0 bases from V and 4 bases from J; bases unmatched to any gene: 5. The CDR3 is made up of 17 amino acids. Germline V gene data show CDR1 as LGHNA and CDR2 as YSLEER. CDR3 loop: CASSQDLGLAVYNEQFF. The CDR3 DNA sequence: TGCGCCAGCAGCCAAGACCTGGGACTAGCGGTTTACAATGAGCAGTTCTTC.

This clonotype was observed many times. The genes are TRBV14 and TRBJ2-2; D remains ambiguous. Germline V gene data show CDR1 as SGHDN and CDR2 as FVKESK. This CDR3 contains 14 residues. Trimming removed 1 base from V and 4 bases from J, with 7 bases in between. The CDR3 is CASSQVIGTGELFF. The CDR3 DNA is TGTGCCAGCAGCCAAGTTATCGGCACCGGGGAGCTGTTTTTT.

This chain connects TRBV20-1 to TRBJ2-7, with TRBD1 matching over 10 bases. The ends lost 6 bases at V and 1 base at J; junction bases unmatched: 6. CDR3 length equals 14 residues. Germline lookup yields CDR1 DFQATT and CDR2 SNEGSKA (reference sequence). As DNA, the CDR3 is TGCAGTGCAAGTTGGGACAGGGGATCCTACGAGCAGTACTTC. Its translation: CSASWDRGSYEQYF.

This chain joins TRBV7-9 and TRBJ1-5, with D perhaps matching TRBD1 (5 bases). CDR1 and CDR2 from the germline V gene are SEHNR and FQNEAQ (reference sequence). V was cut by 1 base and J by 0 bases, with 10 bases left in between. The CDR3 has 16 amino acids. The DNA for the CDR3 is TGTGCCAGCAGCTTAGTCCCAGGGACTAGCAATCAGCCCCAGCATTTT. It codes for CASSLVPGTSNQPQHF.

The sample holds many counts of this clonotype. The CDR3, as DNA: TGTGCCAGCAAGTCCCGAGCAGGGACCACAGATACGCAGTATTTT. It encodes CASKSRAGTTDTQYF. The chain links TRBV7-8 to TRBJ2-3; either TRBD1 or TRBD2 may fit D (5 bases each). The germline V gene encodes CDR1 SGHVS and CDR2 FQNEAQ. The CDR3 has 15 amino acids. V was pared by 7 bases and J by 2 bases, with 16 bases between.

This clonotype was observed a few times. A single base separates this from a much larger clone, so it may be a read error. DNA of the CDR3: TGTGCCAGCAGTTTTGGCAGGGCACGCACAGATACGCAGTATTTT. It is translated as CASSFGRARTDTQYF. The rearrangement uses TRBV28 and TRBJ2-3, with D possibly matching TRBD1 (5 bases). Germline CDR1 reads MDHEN; CDR2 reads SYDVKM. V lost 3 bases to trimming and J lost 1 base, with 11 bases between them. This CDR3 is built from 15 residues.

This clonotype was detected a few times. The chain couples TRBV6-6 to TRBJ2-5; 12 bases are shared with TRBD1. The J call may not be correct, given that the DNA end is closer to TRBJ2-7. CDR1 and CDR2 (germline): MNHNY, SVGAGI (reference sequence). The CDR3 runs 15 residues. CDR3 sequence (DNA): TGTGCCAGCTCGGGACAGGGGGCCTACCCCTACGAGCAGTACTTC. Translation: CASSGQGAYPYEQYF.

This clonotype was detected a few times. This CDR3 reads CASSDHRDQPQHF. CDR3 coding DNA: TGTGCCAGCAGCGACCACAGGGATCAGCCCCAGCATTTT. The chain employs TRBV7-2 and TRBJ1-5; perhaps TRBD1 as D (6 bases). The ends were cut back, 5 bases at V and 5 bases at J, with 10 bases in the middle. The CDR3 has 13 amino acids. Germline V gene data show CDR1 as SGHTA and CDR2 as FQGNSA.

With respect to this clonotype: This could be a read error, since a much larger clone is one nucleotide away. This rearrangement joins TRBV4-1 to TRBJ1-1; D call uncertain. The germline gives CDR1 MGHRA, CDR2 YSYEKL. The V and J ends lost 1 base and 0 bases respectively, with 9 bases between them. The CDR3 is made up of 15 amino acids. CDR3 sequence (DNA): TGCGCCAGCAGCCAAGCCCTAGGAATGAACACTGAAGCTTTCTTT. It yields the protein CASSQALGMNTEAFF.

The chain joins TRBV4-3 to TRBJ2-1; D uncertain. CDR1 and CDR2 from the germline V gene are LGHNA and YSLEER. The CDR3 is 15 amino acids. V was clipped by 1 base and J by 6 bases, with 13 bases between them. CDR3 in amino acids: CASSQARHGPNEQFF. Here the CDR3 DNA reads TGCGCCAGCAGCCAAGCCCGGCACGGGCCCAATGAGCAGTTCTTC.

This clonotype was found a few times. V is TRBV27 and J is TRBJ1-3; tentative D call: TRBD1 (6 bases). The V and J ends lost 6 bases and 0 bases respectively, with 9 bases between them. The CDR3 has 14 amino acids. The V gene's germline CDR1 is MNHEY and CDR2 SMNVEV (reference sequence). CDR3 sequence (DNA): TGTGCCAGCAGCTACAGGGTCTCTGGAAACACCATATATTTT. It encodes CASSYRVSGNTIYF.

In this sample, this clonotype turned up many times. The V and J genes are TRBV4-3 and TRBJ2-5; a possible D gene is TRBD1 (5 bases). Judging by the DNA end, TRBJ2-7 fits better; the J call may be wrong. Per the germline V gene, CDR1 is LGHNA and CDR2 is YSLEER. CDR3 length equals 14 residues. The CDR3 protein is CASSPGPLSYEQYF. DNA of the CDR3: TGCGCCAGCAGCCCAGGGCCGTTGTCCTACGAGCAGTACTTC.

This clonotype has a count of ten or more. The V gene is TRBV12-3 or TRBV12-4, the J gene TRBJ2-5; 11 bases map to TRBD1. The end of the DNA aligns better with TRBJ2-1, so the J call may be wrong. This CDR3 comprises 17 residues. CDR3 in DNA: TGTGCCAGCAGCCCGGGACAGGGGGAGCCCCACTACAATGAGCAGTTCTTC. Its protein is CASSPGQGEPHYNEQFF.

V is TRBV7-8 and J is TRBJ2-3, with D perhaps TRBD1 (6 bases). The CDR3 is 16 residues long. Per germline, CDR1 SGHVS and CDR2 FQNEAQ. V lost 6 bases and J 6 bases, leaving 22 bases between the germline ends. The CDR3 is CASRSLTTGSSDTQYF. CDR3 DNA sequence: TGTGCCAGCAGAAGCTTAACTACAGGGTCCTCCGATACGCAGTATTTT.

This clonotype was seen a few times. The chain uses TRBV11-2 and TRBJ1-1; possibly TRBD1 for D (5 bases). Trimming cost V 4 bases and J 0 bases, with 15 bases left between them. This CDR3 is 16 amino acids long. Per germline, CDR1 SGHAT and CDR2 FQNNGV. The CDR3 here is CASSSGGWDLNTEAFF. The CDR3 bases are TGTGCCAGCAGCTCCGGGGGATGGGATTTGAACACTGAAGCTTTCTTT.